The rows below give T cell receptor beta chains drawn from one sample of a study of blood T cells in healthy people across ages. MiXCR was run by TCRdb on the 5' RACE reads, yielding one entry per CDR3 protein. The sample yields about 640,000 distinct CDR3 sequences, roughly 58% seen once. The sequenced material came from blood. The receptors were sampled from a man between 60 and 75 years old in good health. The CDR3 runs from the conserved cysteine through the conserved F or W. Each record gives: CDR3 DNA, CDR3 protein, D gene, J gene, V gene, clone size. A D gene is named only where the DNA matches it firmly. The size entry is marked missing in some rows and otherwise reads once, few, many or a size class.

cdr3_nt: TGTGCCAGCAGCCGCCGACAGGCCCCCAGTATCCCAGATACGCAGTATTTT
cdr3_aa: CASSRRQAPSIPDTQYF
d_call: .
j_call: TRBJ2-3
v_call: TRBV11-3
clone_size: .

cdr3_nt: TGTGCCACCAGCAGAGATGAGGGGGGAATGCAAGAGGCCCAGTACTTC
cdr3_aa: CATSRDEGGMQEAQYF
d_call: .
j_call: TRBJ2-5
v_call: TRBV15
clone_size: once

cdr3_nt: TGTGCCAGTGCACGGATCACTGAGCAGTACTTC
cdr3_aa: CASARITEQYF
d_call: .
j_call: TRBJ2-4
v_call: TRBV6-2/TRBV6-3
clone_size: .

cdr3_nt: TGTGCCAGCAGCGTAGGCGGACAAACCACCTACAATGAGCAGTTCTTC
cdr3_aa: CASSVGGQTTYNEQFF
d_call: .
j_call: TRBJ2-1
v_call: TRBV9
clone_size: .

cdr3_nt: TGCGCCAGCAGCTCCCCCAAGGGTGTCGAAGAGACCCAGTACTTC
cdr3_aa: CASSSPKGVEETQYF
d_call: .
j_call: TRBJ2-5
v_call: TRBV5-1
clone_size: .

cdr3_nt: TGCGCCAGCAGCGGGGCCGGGACTAGGGGCGGCATTCAGTACTTC
cdr3_aa: CASSGAGTRGGIQYF
d_call: TRBD2
j_call: TRBJ2-4
v_call: TRBV5-1
clone_size: .

cdr3_nt: TGTGCCAGCAATTACGGACAGGGATCAGGTCACACCTTC
cdr3_aa: CASNYGQGSGHTF
d_call: TRBD1
j_call: TRBJ1-2
v_call: TRBV28
clone_size: .

cdr3_nt: TGTGCCAGCAGTGAGGCAGGGGGGAGCAATGAGCAGTTCTTC
cdr3_aa: CASSEAGGSNEQFF
d_call: .
j_call: TRBJ2-1
v_call: TRBV25-1
clone_size: .

cdr3_nt: TGTGCCAGCAGCTTAGAGGGCAGCGGGTTAGAGACCCAGTACTTC
cdr3_aa: CASSLEGSGLETQYF
d_call: .
j_call: TRBJ2-5
v_call: TRBV7-9
clone_size: .

cdr3_nt: TGTGCCAGCAGCGCTCTGCGGGACTATGGCTACACCTTC
cdr3_aa: CASSALRDYGYTF
d_call: .
j_call: TRBJ1-2
v_call: TRBV7-9
clone_size: .

cdr3_nt: TGTGCCAGCAGCTTGGGACAGGGTCTCGGCAAAAACATTCAGTACTTC
cdr3_aa: CASSLGQGLGKNIQYF
d_call: TRBD1
j_call: TRBJ2-4
v_call: TRBV9
clone_size: few

cdr3_nt: TGCAGCGTTGCTTTTGATTTCGCTGAAGCTTTCTTT
cdr3_aa: CSVAFDFAEAFF
d_call: .
j_call: TRBJ1-1
v_call: TRBV29-1
clone_size: .

cdr3_nt: TGCGCCAGCAGCTTGGCCCCATCGGGAGCTAACTATGGCTACACCTTC
cdr3_aa: CASSLAPSGANYGYTF
d_call: .
j_call: TRBJ1-2
v_call: TRBV5-1
clone_size: .

cdr3_nt: TGCAGTGCTAACCTCCCCGGGACAGGGAATGAAAAACTGTTTTTT
cdr3_aa: CSANLPGTGNEKLFF
d_call: TRBD1
j_call: TRBJ1-4
v_call: TRBV20-1
clone_size: few

cdr3_nt: TGCGCCAGCAGCTTGGTCCGGGACAGGGCAGTGGCGTTCTTC
cdr3_aa: CASSLVRDRAVAFF
d_call: TRBD1
j_call: TRBJ2-1
v_call: TRBV5-1
clone_size: .

cdr3_nt: TGTGCCAGCAGCTTGGGGGGAGCAGGGTACTACGAGCAGTACTTC
cdr3_aa: CASSLGGAGYYEQYF
d_call: .
j_call: TRBJ2-7
v_call: TRBV5-6
clone_size: .

cdr3_nt: TGCGCCAGCAGCTCCGCACCTGAACAGGGGGGGGAGACCCAGTACTTC
cdr3_aa: CASSSAPEQGGETQYF
d_call: .
j_call: TRBJ2-5
v_call: TRBV5-1
clone_size: .